This T cell receptor (beta chain) was recovered during a study of OX40 agonist ivuxolimab in advanced cancers. As for the study in general: Treatment of patients was with ivuxolimab, an agonistic anti-OX40 (CD134) antibody.

This table comes from immunoSEQ multiplex PCR, and its TCRdb copy is limited to in-frame clones, with some not included. The repertoire includes just over 80,000 clones, about nine tenths of them detected once, and roughly 0.35% sits in the top ten. This CDR3 is built from 15 residues. Germline-derived CDR1 and CDR2 are SGDLS and YYNGEE. V lost 4 bases and J lost 2, with 13 bases in between. About this clone: Its matching antigen is unknown.

Study results and limitations: Compared with CD4+, CD8+ T cells on average had more expanded clones.

This TCR derives from an adult with an advanced solid tumor such as melanoma, head and neck, liver or kidney cancer. The sample was CD4+ or CD8+ T cells sorted from blood, taken in a trial of the OX40 agonist ivuxolimab. The chain uses TRBV9 and TRBJ1-3, with D perhaps matching TRBD1 (6 bases). The CDR3 is CASSKGGGAGNTIYF. The CDR3 coding sequence is TGTGCCAGCAGCAAAGGCGGGGGCGCTGGAAACACCATATATTTT.